This T cell receptor (beta chain) was retrieved from a study of Ad26.COV2.S vaccination and SARS-CoV-2 variants. Overall study context: The authors gave Ad26.COV2.S intramuscularly, either once or twice 56 days apart.

TCRdb keeps only in-frame clones here, not all; method: immunoSEQ multiplex PCR. The sample contains 380,000 or so clones, around four fifths of which appear only once. This CDR3 is 11 amino acids long. V gave up 3 bases and J gave up 5 bases, with 7 bases separating them. Looked up from germline, CDR1 is DFQATT and CDR2 is SNEGSKA (reference sequence). For this clone: Its matching antigen is unknown.

Findings of the study overall: Researchers reported similar non-spike TCR breadth in vaccine and placebo recipients. Vaccine recipients showed a spike-specific TCR breadth that was higher than in placebo recipients.

Treatment indicated: 15 to 20 received Ad26.COV2.S at low or high dose, single or two shots; about five received placebo; per-sample allocation not given. Collection of the samples took place on day 63 after the first injection of vaccine or placebo. A Boston donor was an adult aged 18-55 years. This TCR was recovered from a person between 18 and 60 years old who received the Ad26.COV2.S COVID-19 vaccine or a placebo. The chain employs TRBV20-1 and TRBJ2-5, with no clear D. The source was peripheral blood, collected in a trial of Ad26.COV2.S vaccine versus placebo. CDR3 loop: CSARIGETQYF. In nucleotides, the CDR3 is TGCAGTGCTAGGATAGGGGAGACCCAGTACTTC.